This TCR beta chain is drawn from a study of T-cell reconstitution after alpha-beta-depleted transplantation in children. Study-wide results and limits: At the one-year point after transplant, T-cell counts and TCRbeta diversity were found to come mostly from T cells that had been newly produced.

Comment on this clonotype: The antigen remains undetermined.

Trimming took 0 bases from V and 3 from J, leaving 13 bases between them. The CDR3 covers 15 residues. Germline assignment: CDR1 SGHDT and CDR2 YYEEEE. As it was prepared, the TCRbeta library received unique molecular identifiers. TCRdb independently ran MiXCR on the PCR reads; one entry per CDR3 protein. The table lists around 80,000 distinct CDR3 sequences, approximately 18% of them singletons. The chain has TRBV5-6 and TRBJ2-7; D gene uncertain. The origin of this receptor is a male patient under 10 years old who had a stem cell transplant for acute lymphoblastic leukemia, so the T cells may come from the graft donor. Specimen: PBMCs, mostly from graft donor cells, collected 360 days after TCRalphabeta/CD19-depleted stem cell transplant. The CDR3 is CASSLGGGHIYEQYF. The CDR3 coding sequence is TGTGCCAGCAGCTTGGGGGGTGGCCACATCTACGAGCAGTACTTC.